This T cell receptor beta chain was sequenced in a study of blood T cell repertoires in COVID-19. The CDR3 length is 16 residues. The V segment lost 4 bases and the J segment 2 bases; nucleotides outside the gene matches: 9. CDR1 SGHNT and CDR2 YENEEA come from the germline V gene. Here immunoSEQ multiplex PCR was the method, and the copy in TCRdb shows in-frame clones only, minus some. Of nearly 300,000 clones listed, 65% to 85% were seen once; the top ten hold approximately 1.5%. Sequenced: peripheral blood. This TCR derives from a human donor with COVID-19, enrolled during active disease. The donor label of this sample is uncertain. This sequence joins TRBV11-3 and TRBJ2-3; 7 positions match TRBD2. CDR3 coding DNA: TGTGCCAGCAGCTCGTCAAGCGGGGTGAACACAGATACGCAGTATTTT. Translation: CASSSSSGVNTDTQYF. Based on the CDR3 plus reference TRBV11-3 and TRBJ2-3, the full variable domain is EAGVVQSPRYKIIEKKQPVAFWCNPISGHNTLYWYLQNLGQGPELLIRYENEEAVDDSQLPKDRFSAERLKGVDSTLKIQPAELGDSAVYLCASSSSSGVNTDTQYFGPGTRLTVL.